This T cell receptor (beta chain) emerged from a study of shared clonotypes between healthy human individuals. Study as a whole: Each donor contributed plates that comprised three CD4 naive, three CD4 memory, two CD8 naive and one CD8 memory.

The germline V gene has CDR1 DFQATT and CDR2 SNEGSKA (reference sequence). This CDR3 is 9 amino acids long. V gave up 8 bases and J gave up 6 bases, with 8 bases separating them. As for this clone: This CDR3 is also generated by other DNA sequences in the sample.

Clones were read by immunoSEQ multiplex PCR, and TCRdb kept only the in-frame ones, dropping some. The sample lists 2 million to 3 million clones, 90% to 95% occurring once. Sequencing used naive CD4+ T cells sorted from blood. Sample subset: CD45RA+ positively selected. The TCR was taken from a man younger than 35 in good health. The rearrangement joins TRBV20-1 to TRBJ2-7; D is possibly TRBD1 or TRBD2 (5 bases each). In nucleotides, the CDR3 is TGCAGTCCGAGGGGCGAGCAGTACTTC. Amino acids: CSPRGEQYF.